This entry lists 12 T cell receptor beta chains sequenced from one sample in a study of metastatic and nonmetastatic thyroid tumors. From the PCR reads, TCRdb re-called clones with MiXCR. Of about 22,000 clones listed, roughly 15% were seen once; the top ten hold about 14%. Treatment of any kind had been given to no patient before thyroid surgery. Sequencing was done on a sample of tumor tissue. Receptors were obtained from a female donor with papillary thyroid cancer or a benign thyroid nodule (not recorded which). Some clones in this sample may be carry-over from other donors' samples.

Details on this clone: This sequence may be a read error, since a much larger clone differs from it by one base. The chain links TRBV5-1 to TRBJ2-5; no firm D call. The CDR3 has 13 residues. Looked up from germline, CDR1 is SGHRS and CDR2 is YFSETQ. Trimming shortened V by 1 base and J by 6 bases, and 10 bases separated the two germline ends. The CDR3 coding sequence is TGCGCCAGCAGCTTGCAAGATCGGCAGACCCAGTACTTC. It encodes CASSLQDRQTQYF.

The chain recombines TRBV7-9 with TRBJ2-7; tentatively, D is TRBD2 (5 bases). CDR1 and CDR2 from the germline V gene are SEHNR and FQNEAQ (reference sequence). The V and J ends lost 5 bases and 7 bases respectively, with 12 bases between them. The CDR3 runs 12 residues. The CDR3 loop reads CASSRGLREQYF. CDR3 sequence (DNA): TGTGCCAGCAGCCGTGGACTGAGGGAGCAGTACTTC.

This clone was recorded many times. The chain uses TRBV6-1 and TRBJ2-2, with D possibly being TRBD1 (5 bases). The germline V gene encodes CDR1 MNHNS and CDR2 SASEGT. The CDR3 contains 14 residues. V was pared by 5 bases and J by 1 base, with 8 bases between. CDR3: CASSSTGNTGELFF. CDR3 sequence (DNA): TGTGCCAGCAGTTCTACAGGGAACACCGGGGAGCTGTTTTTT.

In its sample, this clone was seen a few times. The rearrangement joins TRBV27 to TRBJ1-6, with 7 bases fitting TRBD1. The ends lost 4 bases at V and 11 bases at J; junction bases unmatched: 17. The CDR3 consists of 17 residues. Germline values: CDR1 MNHEY, CDR2 SMNVEV (reference sequence). The CDR3 bases are TGTGCCAGCAGTTCAATCCCCTTCGACAGGGCGGGAGCACCCCTCCACTTT. This codes for CASSSIPFDRAGAPLHF.

This clone is deemed medium-sized (0.01 to 0.1%). The V call is TRBV6-4, the J call TRBJ2-1, with D perhaps given as TRBD1 or TRBD2 (5 bases each). With 0 bases removed from V and 3 bases from J, the gap between germline ends came to 9 bases. The germline CDR1 and CDR2 sequences are MRHNA and SNTAGT. The length of the CDR3 is 15 residues. In nucleotides, the CDR3 is TGTGCCAGCAGTGACTCGCCAGGGAGCTACAATGAGCAGTTCTTC. Protein: CASSDSPGSYNEQFF.

This clone is medium-sized by share. The genes are TRBV5-6 and TRBJ2-2; TRBD1 aligns across 9 bases. The length of the CDR3 is 14 residues. J lost 6 bases, V lost 0 bases, and 0 bases had no gene match. Germline V lookup: CDR1 SGHDT, CDR2 YYEEEE. The CDR3 sequence is CASSLGQGAGELFF. CDR3 nucleotide sequence: TGTGCCAGCAGCTTGGGACAGGGGGCCGGGGAGCTGTTTTTT. Supplemented by reference TRBV5-6 and TRBJ2-2, the full variable domain reads DAGVTQSPTHLIKTRGQQVTLRCSPKSGHDTVSWYQQALGQGPQFIFQYYEEEERQRGNFPDRFSGHQFPNYSSELNVNALLLGDSALYLCASSLGQGAGELFFGEGSRLTVL.

By its share, this clone is medium-sized. This sequence joins TRBV2 and TRBJ2-7; 13 bases align to TRBD2. There are 14 residues in the CDR3. In germline, CDR1 is SNHLY, CDR2 FYNNEI. With 4 bases clipped from V and 5 bases from J, the junction kept 2 bases outside the gene matches. The CDR3 coding sequence is TGTGCCAGCAGTGTAACTAGCGGGGGGGACGAGCAGTACTTC. Encoded protein: CASSVTSGGDEQYF. The variable domain in full, completed from reference TRBV2 and TRBJ2-7, reads EPEVTQTPSHQVTQMGQEVILRCVPISNHLYFYWYRQILGQKVEFLVSFYNNEISEKSEIFDDQFSVERPDGSNFTLKIRSTKLEDSAMYFCASSVTSGGDEQYFGPGTRLTVT.

This clone was seen repeatedly, ten times or more. V and J are TRBV19 and TRBJ1-1; D is ambiguous. The CDR3 runs to 13 residues. Germline CDR1 LNHDA, CDR2 SQIVND (reference sequence). V shed 1 base and J shed 7 bases, with 10 bases lying between them. The CDR3 spells CASSIAGMIEAFF. In DNA form, the CDR3 reads TGTGCCAGTAGTATAGCGGGGATGATTGAAGCTTTCTTT.

This clone was detected a few times. The chain joins TRBV12-3 or TRBV12-4 to TRBJ2-3; possibly TRBD2 for D (6 bases). Trimming removed 7 bases from V and 6 bases from J, with 20 bases in between. CDR3 length equals 15 residues. The CDR3 loop reads CASIPSSWRGDTQYF. The CDR3, as DNA: TGTGCCAGCATCCCGTCTAGCTGGAGGGGCGATACGCAGTATTTT.

There are a few counts of this clone. The V and J genes are TRBV19 and TRBJ2-5, with D uncertain. Trimming pared 6 bases from V and 5 bases from J, leaving 13 bases between. The V gene's germline CDR1 is LNHDA and CDR2 SQIVND (reference sequence). This CDR3 is built from 13 residues. The CDR3 spells CASSMAPPETQYF. In DNA form, the CDR3 reads TGTGCCAGTAGCATGGCCCCCCCCGAGACCCAGTACTTC.

This clone was seen many times. The chain is built from TRBV12-3 or TRBV12-4 and TRBJ1-2, with D unclear. Trimming shortened V by 7 bases and J by 4 bases, and 13 bases separated the two germline ends. The CDR3 spans 13 residues. The CDR3 loop reads CASTIGPGYGYTF. The CDR3 bases are TGTGCCAGCACCATTGGACCTGGCTATGGCTACACCTTC.

Ten or more counts support this clone. The rearrangement uses TRBV6-1 and TRBJ2-5; D gene unclear. Trimming pared 8 bases from V and 0 bases from J, leaving 16 bases between. Looked up from germline, CDR1 is MNHNS and CDR2 is SASEGT. The CDR3 spans 15 residues. CDR3 coding DNA: TGTGCCAGCGGCACGTTCCTCAAGAACCAAGAGACCCAGTACTTC. Its protein is CASGTFLKNQETQYF.